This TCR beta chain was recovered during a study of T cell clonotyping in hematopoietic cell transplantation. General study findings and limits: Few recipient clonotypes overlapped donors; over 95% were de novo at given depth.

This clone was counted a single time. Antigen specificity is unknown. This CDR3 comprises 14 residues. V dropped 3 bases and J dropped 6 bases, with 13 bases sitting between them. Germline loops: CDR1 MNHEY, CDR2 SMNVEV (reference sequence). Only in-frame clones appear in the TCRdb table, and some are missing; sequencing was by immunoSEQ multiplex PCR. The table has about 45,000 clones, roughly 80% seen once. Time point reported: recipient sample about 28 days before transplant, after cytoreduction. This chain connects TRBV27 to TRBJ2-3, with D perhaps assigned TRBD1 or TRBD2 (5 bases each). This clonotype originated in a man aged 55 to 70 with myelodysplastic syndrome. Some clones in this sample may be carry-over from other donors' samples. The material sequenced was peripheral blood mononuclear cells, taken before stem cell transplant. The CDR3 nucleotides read TGTGCCAGCAGTTTGGGGGTCCCTGGGGATACGCAGTATTTT. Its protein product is CASSLGVPGDTQYF.